Listed below are T cell receptor beta chains from one sample, sequenced in a study of blood T cell repertoires in COVID-19. TCRdb's table, derived via immunoSEQ multiplex PCR, lists solely in-frame clones and lacks some. The sample yields approximately 150,000 clones, roughly 80% seen once. The specimen sequenced was peripheral blood. These receptors originate from a man between 65 and 85 years old with acute or convalescent COVID-19. Each CDR3 is given with its conserved first and last residue. Fields, in order: clone size, J gene, D gene, V gene, CDR3 protein, CDR3 DNA. The D gene is left open where the match is weak. Size values are once, few and many counts, or a class for expanded clones, and some rows have none.

clone_size: -
j_call: TRBJ2-3
d_call: -
v_call: TRBV7-2
cdr3_aa: CASSLRRDLMGDTQYF
cdr3_nt: TGTGCCAGCAGCCTTAGGCGGGACCTGATGGGAGATACGCAGTATTTT

clone_size: -
j_call: TRBJ2-7
d_call: -
v_call: TRBV11-2
cdr3_aa: CASTSRPETGMAYEQYF
cdr3_nt: TGTGCCAGCACCTCCCGTCCGGAAACAGGGATGGCCTACGAGCAGTACTTC

clone_size: -
j_call: TRBJ1-4
d_call: TRBD1
v_call: TRBV19
cdr3_aa: CASRTPGQGDNEKLFF
cdr3_nt: TGTGCCAGTCGGACGCCCGGACAGGGGGATAATGAAAAACTGTTTTTT

clone_size: -
j_call: TRBJ2-1
d_call: TRBD2
v_call: TRBV5-3
cdr3_aa: CAQGTSTSHEQFF
cdr3_nt: TGTGCCCAAGGGACTAGCACGTCCCATGAGCAGTTCTTC

clone_size: -
j_call: TRBJ2-3
d_call: -
v_call: TRBV27
cdr3_aa: CATADTQYF
cdr3_nt: TGTGCCACCGCAGATACGCAGTATTTT

clone_size: -
j_call: TRBJ2-5
d_call: -
v_call: TRBV2
cdr3_aa: CASGGARDWETQYF
cdr3_nt: TGTGCCAGCGGGGGGGCCCGAGATTGGGAGACCCAGTACTTC

clone_size: -
j_call: TRBJ2-2
d_call: -
v_call: TRBV10-3
cdr3_aa: CAISVANQIAGGELFF
cdr3_nt: TGTGCCATCAGTGTAGCCAACCAAATAGCTGGCGGGGAGCTGTTTTTT

clone_size: -
j_call: TRBJ2-5
d_call: TRBD2
v_call: TRBV3-1/TRBV3-2
cdr3_aa: CASSPGGRTSGYETQYF
cdr3_nt: TGTGCCAGCAGCCCCGGGGGGAGGACTAGCGGGTACGAGACCCAGTACTTC

clone_size: few
j_call: TRBJ1-6
d_call: TRBD1
v_call: TRBV6-2/TRBV6-3
cdr3_aa: CASSYSRDRGPDSPLHF
cdr3_nt: TGTGCCAGCAGTTACTCGCGGGACAGGGGGCCTGATTCACCCCTCCACTTT

clone_size: once
j_call: TRBJ1-2
d_call: -
v_call: TRBV6-5
cdr3_aa: CATARGGYTF
cdr3_nt: TGTGCCACCGCCCGCGGTGGCTACACCTTC

clone_size: -
j_call: TRBJ1-5
d_call: -
v_call: TRBV6-5
cdr3_aa: CASSYGGKQPQHF
cdr3_nt: TGTGCCAGCAGTTACGGGGGGAAACAGCCCCAGCATTTT

clone_size: -
j_call: TRBJ1-4
d_call: -
v_call: TRBV28
cdr3_aa: CASSIGPGREELFF
cdr3_nt: TGTGCCAGCAGTATCGGACCGGGACGGGAGGAACTGTTTTTT

clone_size: once
j_call: TRBJ2-1
d_call: -
v_call: TRBV7-2
cdr3_aa: CASSTRQGGGNEQFF
cdr3_nt: TGTGCCAGCAGCACCCGACAGGGAGGCGGGAATGAGCAGTTCTTC

clone_size: once
j_call: TRBJ1-1
d_call: -
v_call: TRBV11-1
cdr3_aa: CASSSRGQPRGAFF
cdr3_nt: TGTGCCAGCAGCTCGAGGGGACAACCACGCGGAGCTTTCTTT

clone_size: -
j_call: TRBJ1-2
d_call: -
v_call: TRBV18
cdr3_aa: CASSLPSNYGYTF
cdr3_nt: TGTGCCAGCTCACTTCCCTCTAACTATGGCTACACCTTC

clone_size: once
j_call: TRBJ1-3
d_call: -
v_call: TRBV7-2
cdr3_aa: CASSLLRTSGNTIYF
cdr3_nt: TGTGCCAGCAGCTTACTCCGGACATCTGGAAACACCATATATTTT

clone_size: -
j_call: TRBJ2-1
d_call: TRBD2
v_call: TRBV6-1
cdr3_aa: CASSETLAGGSNEQFF
cdr3_nt: TGTGCCAGCAGTGAAACCCTAGCGGGAGGATCAAATGAGCAGTTCTTC

clone_size: -
j_call: TRBJ2-6
d_call: -
v_call: TRBV7-3
cdr3_aa: CASSRRSGANVLTF
cdr3_nt: TGTGCCAGCAGCCGGCGTAGCGGGGCCAACGTCCTGACTTTC

clone_size: -
j_call: TRBJ1-6
d_call: -
v_call: TRBV3-1/TRBV3-2
cdr3_aa: CASSQDIVGNSPLHF
cdr3_nt: TGTGCCAGCAGCCAAGATATAGTCGGGAATTCACCCCTCCACTTT

clone_size: -
j_call: TRBJ2-5
d_call: TRBD1
v_call: TRBV4-2
cdr3_aa: CASSQGGQGFQETQYF
cdr3_nt: TGTGCCAGCAGCCAAGGGGGACAGGGGTTCCAAGAGACCCAGTACTTC

clone_size: -
j_call: TRBJ2-3
d_call: TRBD1
v_call: TRBV6-5
cdr3_aa: CASSRDRSTDTQYF
cdr3_nt: TGTGCCAGCAGCAGGGACAGAAGCACAGATACGCAGTATTTT

clone_size: few
j_call: TRBJ1-1
d_call: TRBD1
v_call: TRBV19
cdr3_aa: CASSLRDRVNTEAFF
cdr3_nt: TGTGCCAGTAGCTTAAGGGACAGAGTGAACACTGAAGCTTTCTTT

clone_size: -
j_call: TRBJ1-1
d_call: TRBD1
v_call: TRBV6-1
cdr3_aa: CASSEGTGWNTEAFF
cdr3_nt: TGTGCCAGCAGTGAAGGGACAGGATGGAACACTGAAGCTTTCTTT

clone_size: -
j_call: TRBJ2-2
d_call: TRBD2
v_call: TRBV10-3
cdr3_aa: CAISESLAGGPNTGELFF
cdr3_nt: TGTGCCATCAGTGAGTCGCTAGCGGGAGGGCCGAACACCGGGGAGCTGTTTTTT

clone_size: -
j_call: TRBJ2-2
d_call: -
v_call: TRBV28
cdr3_aa: CASSLRRGGELFF
cdr3_nt: TGTGCCAGCAGTTTACGTAGGGGCGGGGAGCTGTTTTTT

clone_size: once
j_call: TRBJ2-2
d_call: TRBD1
v_call: TRBV3-1/TRBV3-2
cdr3_aa: CASSPWTGEGAGELFF
cdr3_nt: TGTGCCAGCAGCCCTTGGACAGGGGAAGGCGCCGGGGAGCTGTTTTTT

clone_size: -
j_call: TRBJ1-5
d_call: -
v_call: TRBV6-1
cdr3_aa: CASSELWGGNQPQHF
cdr3_nt: TGTGCCAGCAGTGAACTATGGGGAGGGAATCAGCCCCAGCATTTT

clone_size: -
j_call: TRBJ2-7
d_call: -
v_call: TRBV28
cdr3_aa: CASSKGLSSYEQYF
cdr3_nt: TGTGCCAGCAGTAAGGGACTTAGCTCCTACGAGCAGTACTTC

clone_size: -
j_call: TRBJ2-3
d_call: TRBD1
v_call: TRBV9
cdr3_aa: CASSKRQGQGTDTQYF
cdr3_nt: TGTGCCAGCAGCAAACGCCAGGGACAGGGAACAGATACGCAGTATTTT

clone_size: -
j_call: TRBJ1-3
d_call: -
v_call: TRBV6-6
cdr3_aa: CASSYVQGYTIYF
cdr3_nt: TGTGCCAGCAGTTACGTCCAGGGTTACACCATATATTTT

clone_size: once
j_call: TRBJ2-1
d_call: TRBD2
v_call: TRBV28
cdr3_aa: CASTSLAGGANEQFF
cdr3_nt: TGTGCCAGCACCTCTTTGGCGGGGGGGGCCAATGAGCAGTTCTTC

clone_size: -
j_call: TRBJ2-1
d_call: TRBD2
v_call: TRBV7-2
cdr3_aa: CASSFSGTSGYNEQFF
cdr3_nt: TGTGCCAGCAGTTTCTCCGGGACTAGCGGCTACAATGAGCAGTTCTTC

clone_size: -
j_call: TRBJ1-4
d_call: -
v_call: TRBV19
cdr3_aa: CASSISGGNEKLFF
cdr3_nt: TGTGCCAGTAGTATATCCGGGGGGAATGAAAAACTGTTTTTT

clone_size: -
j_call: TRBJ1-5
d_call: -
v_call: TRBV7-9
cdr3_aa: CASSLWGEGRSQPQHF
cdr3_nt: TGTGCCAGCAGCTTATGGGGGGAGGGCCGGAGTCAGCCCCAGCATTTT

clone_size: -
j_call: TRBJ2-7
d_call: -
v_call: TRBV11-2
cdr3_aa: CASSLDPISSVRSYEQYF
cdr3_nt: TGTGCCAGCAGCTTAGATCCCATCTCCAGCGTTCGCTCCTACGAGCAGTACTTC

clone_size: -
j_call: TRBJ2-7
d_call: -
v_call: TRBV11-2
cdr3_aa: CASSLIFTGQVYSYEQYF
cdr3_nt: TGTGCCAGCAGCTTAATTTTTACGGGACAAGTTTACTCCTACGAGCAGTACTTC

clone_size: -
j_call: TRBJ1-2
d_call: -
v_call: TRBV5-1
cdr3_aa: CASSLVGQGSYGYTF
cdr3_nt: TGCGCCAGCAGCTTGGTTGGGCAGGGGAGCTATGGCTACACCTTC

clone_size: -
j_call: TRBJ1-1
d_call: TRBD1
v_call: TRBV18
cdr3_aa: CASSPLTGQSTEAFF
cdr3_nt: TGTGCCAGCTCACCCTTGACAGGGCAGTCCACTGAAGCTTTCTTT

clone_size: -
j_call: TRBJ2-1
d_call: -
v_call: TRBV29-1
cdr3_aa: CSASGGGPWLDEQFF
cdr3_nt: TGCAGCGCCTCTGGGGGGGGGCCGTGGCTCGATGAGCAGTTCTTC

clone_size: -
j_call: TRBJ1-2
d_call: -
v_call: TRBV21-1
cdr3_aa: CASSKERDKLVITYGYTF
cdr3_nt: TGTGCCAGCAGCAAAGAACGGGACAAATTAGTTATTACCTATGGCTACACCTTC

clone_size: -
j_call: TRBJ2-5
d_call: -
v_call: TRBV6-2/TRBV6-3
cdr3_aa: CASSWYRPQETQYF
cdr3_nt: TGTGCCAGCAGTTGGTACAGGCCCCAAGAGACCCAGTACTTC

clone_size: -
j_call: TRBJ2-7
d_call: -
v_call: TRBV6-5
cdr3_aa: CASRLGTPTSYEQYF
cdr3_nt: TGTGCCAGCAGGTTGGGGACACCGACGAGCTACGAGCAGTACTTC